This note documents a single T cell receptor beta chain sequence. No cognate antigen has been identified for it. Per-nucleotide qualities are absent, and no much larger clonotype sits a single base away. This sample is part of a study of Ad26.COV2.S vaccination and SARS-CoV-2 variants (dated by TCRdb to about 2021). Study-level background: Donors in the vaccine arm were drawn from COV1001, a phase I-IIa trial of Ad26.COV2.S in healthy adults that was multicentre, randomized, double-blind and placebo-controlled. Dosing of Ad26.COV2.S was intramuscular, at either 5x10^10 or 1x10^11 viral particles, delivered as one shot or as two shots spaced 56 days apart. The specificity and breadth of SARS-CoV-2-reactive T cell receptors after Ad26.COV2.S vaccination were assessed by TCRbeta repertoire sequencing. The TCR-sequenced set comprised about 30 samples: some 20 Ad26.COV2.S vaccine recipients, 5 placebo recipients and 8 SARS-CoV-2 convalescent individuals. Trial participants were randomized into five groups of five, in which low-dose or high-dose Ad26.COV2.S was given once or twice, or placebo was given on both occasions. Blinding of investigators to trial group allocation was maintained during experiments and outcome assessment. On the study overall, not on this receptor specifically: Compared with placebo recipients, Ad26.COV2.S recipients showed higher spike-specific TCR breadth (P = 0.0014). According to the authors, total T cell responses may have been underestimated by the TCR breadth and depth analyses. Comparing responses between vaccine doses or regimens was not something the study was powered to do. Substantial breadth of spike-specific CD8+ and CD4+ T cell responses was reported after vaccination. Vaccine and placebo recipients had comparable non-spike TCR breadth, which fits with the vaccine containing only spike.

The treatment or condition label corresponds to: about 20 received Ad26.COV2.S at low or high dose, single or two shots; several received placebo; per-sample allocation not given. For vaccine and placebo recipients, the sequenced repertoires came from samples collected on day 63 after the first injection. In Cohort 1b, around 25 adults aged 18-55 years were enrolled at a single site in Boston, USA, between 29 July and 7 August 2020. As a vaccine, Ad26.COV2.S was a replication-incompetent adenovirus type 26 vector that expressed a prefusion-stabilized SARS-CoV-2 spike protein derived from the original Wuhan strain. The immunoSEQ Assay was used to sequence TCRbeta CDR3 regions. After extraction, genomic DNA underwent amplification by bias-controlled multiplex PCR, followed by high-throughput sequencing. On the study's bioinformatics: To quantify the absolute abundance of every unique TCRbeta CDR3 region, sequences were collapsed and filtered. T cell fraction was estimated by normalization of TCRbeta template counts to usable DNA, with usable DNA being measured through amplification of reference genes present in all nucleated cells. Repertoire TCRs were annotated as SARS-CoV-2-specific when V gene, CDR3 amino acid sequence and J gene were exactly matched to a known reactive TCR set. MIRA supplied the reference SARS-CoV-2 TCR set, which was filtered for enrichment in COVID-19-positive ImmuneCODE repertoires so that public or cross-reactive TCRs were removed. Based on the MIRA antigens, annotated TCRs were further analysed at the level of specific ORF or position within ORF. Breadth was defined as annotated unique rearrangements over total unique productive rearrangements; depth was the summed frequency of those rearrangements. TCR breadth was compared between groups using two-sided Wilcoxon rank-sum tests. TCRdb limited this immuneACCESS table to in-frame rearrangements with V and J called. A share of clones is missing; checked studies link under half to unresolved V genes, and the rest is unexplained. V, J and clone size are taken as reported in that table, and D and trimming were inferred from the DNA itself. This sample has roughly 380,000 clones in its table, and roughly 87% of those were observed once. 3.4% of the sample comes from the top ten.

The source is a person between 18 and 65 years old who received the Ad26.COV2.S COVID-19 vaccine or a placebo. The specimen was peripheral blood, collected in a trial of Ad26.COV2.S vaccine versus placebo.

DNA sequence: TGTGCCAGCTCACCAAGGACAGGGGACTCCTACGAGCAGTACTTC. This yields the protein CASSPRTGDSYEQYF. Rearrangement joined TRBV18 to TRBJ2-7; TRBD1 aligns with 9 central bases. V ends up 2 bases short and J 0 bases short, with an unmatched junction base count of 2. CDR1 and CDR2 (KGHSH, LQKENI) derive from the germline V gene. The CDR3 starts with the cysteine, ends with the phenylalanine, and has 15 residues. Only the CDR3 portion is preserved as DNA: 45 bases, with reading frame beginning at the first base.